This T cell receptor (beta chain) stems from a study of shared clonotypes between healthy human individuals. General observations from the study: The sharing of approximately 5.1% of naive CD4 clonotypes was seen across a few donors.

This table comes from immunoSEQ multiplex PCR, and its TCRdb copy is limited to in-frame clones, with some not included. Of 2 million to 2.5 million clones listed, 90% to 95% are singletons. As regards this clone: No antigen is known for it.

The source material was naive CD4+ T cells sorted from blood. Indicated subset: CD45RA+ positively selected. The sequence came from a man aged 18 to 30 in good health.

CDR3 coding DNA: TGCGCCAGCAGCTTGGCCGGGACAGGGCGGTCCGAGCAGTACTTC. It codes for CASSLAGTGRSEQYF. The chain combines TRBV5-1 with TRBJ2-7, with 9 bases that match TRBD1. Germline V gene lookup returns CDR1 SGHRS and CDR2 YFSETQ. The CDR3 contains 15 residues. J was trimmed by 6 bases and V by 0 bases; bases with no gene match: 7.